The 22 T cell receptor beta chains listed next were all sequenced from one sample in a study of T cells expressing NK-cell markers. Using the 5' RACE reads, TCRdb records one entry per CDR3 protein without DNA. Here the sample table reports roughly 180,000 distinct CDR3 sequences. The specimen was blood T cells: a sorted CD56 or NKG2C T cell subset, CD4+ or CD8+ T cells, or bulk PBMC T cells (not recorded which). These receptors came from a woman aged 18-70 years in good health.

V and J are TRBV7-2 and TRBJ2-2; the TCRdb call, TRBD1, lacks DNA for checking. The CDR3 spans 14 residues. The germline gives CDR1 SGHTA, CDR2 FQGNSA. The CDR3 loop is CASSPSGTGGELFF.

The chain is built from TRBV3-1 and TRBJ2-2; TCRdb outputs TRBD1, but without DNA this stays unchecked. CDR1 is LGHDT and CDR2 is YNNKEL in the germline V gene (reference sequence). The CDR3 totals 14 residues. The CDR3 here is CASSQVGDTGELFF.

The chain combines TRBV7-2 with TRBJ1-3; the TCRdb D gene call, TRBD1, has no DNA to confirm it. The CDR3 has 14 residues. Germline CDR1 is SGHTA and CDR2 is FQGNSA. CDR3 amino acids: CASRPTGSGNTIYF.

The chain recombines TRBV27 with TRBJ2-3; TCRdb indicates TRBD2, and absent DNA this call remains unverified. This CDR3 comprises 15 residues. CDR1 and CDR2 from the germline V gene are MNHEY and SMNVEV (reference sequence). CDR3 loop: CASSRRLAITDTQYF.

This chain uses TRBV20-1 with TRBJ2-1. Germline V CDR1 and CDR2: DFQATT, SNEGSKA (reference sequence). The CDR3 sequence is 14 residues long. Here the CDR3 reads CSARTLRSYNEQFF.

The chain is built from TRBV12-3 or TRBV12-4 and TRBJ2-3. This CDR3 is 12 amino acids long. The CDR3 reads CASSFRLATQYF.

The chain is built from TRBV3-1 and TRBJ2-7; the D call of TRBD1 rests on TCRdb alone, since no DNA is present to check it. The V gene's germline CDR1 is LGHDT and CDR2 YNNKEL (reference sequence). This CDR3 region has 14 residues. CDR3: CASSRNAGSYEQYF.

The rearrangement links TRBV24-1 to TRBJ2-3; TCRdb proposes TRBD2, but this gene call is untestable without DNA. The CDR3 has 17 amino acids. CDR1 is KGHDR, CDR2 SFDVKD, per germline. Here the CDR3 reads CATSGGTSGGAVDTQYF.

The rearrangement joins TRBV5-4 to TRBJ2-3; lacking DNA, the TRBD2 call made by TCRdb goes unchecked. This CDR3 spans 16 amino acids. Germline V gene data show CDR1 as SGHNT and CDR2 as YYREEE (reference sequence). CDR3 sequence: CASNTRLAGGSDTQYF.

The J gene is TRBJ2-2, the V gene TRBV14; the D gene TCRdb calls, TRBD1, cannot be checked with no DNA. The CDR3 is 15 residues long. In germline, CDR1 is SGHDN, CDR2 FVKESK. CDR3 sequence: CASSPTDRATGELFF. The entire variable domain, with the rest obtained from reference TRBV14 and TRBJ2-2, is as follows: EAGVTQFPSHSVIEKGQTVTLRCDPISGHDNLYWYRRVMGKEIKFLLHFVKESKQDESGMPNNRFLAERTGGTYSTLKVQPAELEDSGVYFCASSPTDRATGELFFGEGSRLTVL.

This chain links TRBV5-1 with TRBJ1-2; the D call from TCRdb, TRBD1, cannot be confirmed without DNA. The CDR3 loop spans 15 amino acids. The germline gives CDR1 SGHRS, CDR2 YFSETQ. CDR3 sequence reads: CASSLSGTGVIGYTF.

This chain connects TRBV28 to TRBJ1-2. Germline CDR1 is MDHEN and CDR2 is SYDVKM. The CDR3 runs 14 residues. The CDR3 loop reads CANSLMLSNYGYTF.

V and J are TRBV9 and TRBJ1-6; no DNA is available, so the TRBD1 call from TCRdb remains unchecked. The CDR3 is made up of 15 amino acids. Looked up from germline, CDR1 is SGDLS and CDR2 is YYNGEE. The CDR3 spells CASSVTGTGRSPLHF.

The chain combines TRBV5-1 with TRBJ2-2; no DNA is available, so the TRBD2 call from TCRdb remains unchecked. The CDR3 totals 15 residues. Germline V CDR1 and CDR2: SGHRS, YFSETQ. CDR3 residues: CASKTSGANTGELFF. The entire variable domain, with the rest obtained from reference TRBV5-1 and TRBJ2-2, is as follows: KAGVTQTPRYLIKTRGQQVTLSCSPISGHRSVSWYQQTPGQGLQFLFEYFSETQRNKGNFPGRFSGRQFSNSRSEMNVSTLELGDSALYLCASKTSGANTGELFFGEGSRLTVL.

The chain is built from TRBV20-1 and TRBJ1-5; the TRBD1 assignment by TCRdb is unverifiable without DNA. This CDR3 has 15 residues. Germline V gene data show CDR1 as DFQATT and CDR2 as SNEGSKA (reference sequence). The CDR3 spells CSASARDRGNQPQHF.

This chain uses TRBV9 with TRBJ2-7; TCRdb returns TRBD1, unconfirmable since there is no DNA. CDR3 length: 15 amino acids. The germline V gene has CDR1 SGDLS and CDR2 YYNGEE. The CDR3 reads CASSEGQGPIYEQYF.

This sequence joins TRBV20-1 and TRBJ1-4; the D gene TCRdb calls, TRBD1, cannot be checked with no DNA. The CDR3 has 15 amino acids. Germline V gene data show CDR1 as DFQATT and CDR2 as SNEGSKA (reference sequence). The CDR3 region is CSARRTPATNEKLFF.

The chain is built from TRBV7-2 and TRBJ2-3. The CDR3 totals 12 residues. The germline gives CDR1 SGHTA, CDR2 FQGNSA. The CDR3 sequence: CASSTFTDTQYF.

The genes are TRBV6-5 and TRBJ2-7; the TCRdb D gene call, TRBD1, has no DNA to confirm it. This CDR3 comprises 14 residues. Germline V lookup: CDR1 MNHEY, CDR2 SVGAGI. Here the CDR3 reads CASSYSVQGNLEYF.

The chain is built from TRBV5-1 and TRBJ2-1; TCRdb returns TRBD2, unconfirmable since there is no DNA. Looked up from germline, CDR1 is SGHRS and CDR2 is YFSETQ. This CDR3 has 14 residues. This CDR3 is CASSLTSGRGEQFF.

The chain combines TRBV5-1 with TRBJ1-1; TCRdb names TRBD1, which stays unverified in the absence of DNA. This CDR3 contains 14 residues. From germline, CDR1 is SGHRS and CDR2 YFSETQ. The CDR3 here is CASNYQVGATEAFF.

The rearrangement joins TRBV7-3 to TRBJ1-6; there is no DNA to check the TCRdb D call of TRBD1. Germline CDR1 is SGHTA and CDR2 is FQGTGA. The CDR3 totals 15 residues. The CDR3 sequence: CASSTGQGMNSPLHF.